The next 22 T cell receptor beta chains were all read from a single sample in a study of T cell responses to AZD1222 COVID-19 vaccine. Sequencing used immunoSEQ multiplex PCR; TCRdb keeps in-frame clones, though not all of them. The sample lists 85,000 to 110,000 clones; around nine tenths were seen once. The source material was peripheral blood, sampled on day 0 of AZD1222 vaccination. The receptors were sampled from an adult in good health.

The J gene is TRBJ1-3, the V gene TRBV2; no definite D call. The V gene's germline CDR1 is SNHLY and CDR2 FYNNEI. V was pared by 4 bases and J by 0 bases, with 10 bases between. The CDR3 covers 15 residues. The CDR3 loop reads CASSAQTLSGNTIYF. CDR3 in DNA: TGTGCCAGCAGTGCTCAGACCCTCTCTGGAAACACCATATATTTT.

The CDR3 region has the DNA TGTGCCAGCAGCAAAACGTGGAGCAATGAGCAGTTCTTC. Its protein product is CASSKTWSNEQFF. The J gene is TRBJ2-1, the V gene TRBV7-2; D gene unclear. This CDR3 contains 13 residues. Trimming removed 5 bases at V and 6 bases at J, with 11 bases between. From germline, CDR1 is SGHTA and CDR2 FQGNSA.

This clone is a singleton in its sample. The genes are TRBV6-1 and TRBJ2-4; no clear D. The ends were cut back, 2 bases at V and 0 bases at J, with 14 bases in the middle. The CDR3 has 17 amino acids. Germline-derived CDR1 and CDR2 are MNHNS and SASEGT. CDR3 in amino acids: CASSEYDSGAAKNIQYF. CDR3 in DNA: TGTGCCAGCAGTGAATATGATTCTGGAGCAGCCAAAAACATTCAGTACTTC.

The chain employs TRBV7-9 and TRBJ1-5; D is possibly TRBD1 (6 bases). The CDR3 is 13 residues long. Trimming pared 5 bases from V and 5 bases from J, leaving 10 bases between. Germline V CDR1 and CDR2: SEHNR, FQNEAQ (reference sequence). CDR3 nucleotide sequence: TGTGCCAGCAGCACACAGGGAGATCAGCCCCAGCATTTT. Its protein is CASSTQGDQPQHF.

This sequence joins TRBV18 and TRBJ1-1, with D possibly TRBD1 on 6 matching bases. The germline CDR1 and CDR2 sequences are KGHSH and LQKENI. With 1 base removed from V and 0 bases from J, the gap between germline ends came to 6 bases. There are 14 residues in the CDR3. The CDR3 spells CASSPQGVNTEAFF. DNA for the CDR3: TGTGCCAGCTCACCACAGGGGGTGAACACTGAAGCTTTCTTT.

This rearrangement joins TRBV6-1 to TRBJ1-5; D remains ambiguous. The CDR3 runs to 15 residues. Germline V lookup: CDR1 MNHNS, CDR2 SASEGT. V gave up 2 bases and J gave up 0 bases, with 8 bases separating them. This chain's CDR3 is CASSESGYSNQPQHF. CDR3 nucleotide sequence: TGTGCCAGCAGTGAATCGGGCTATAGCAATCAGCCCCAGCATTTT.

The chain has TRBV10-2 and TRBJ2-1; 12 bases match TRBD2. The germline gives CDR1 WSHSY, CDR2 SAAADI. Trimming at V came to 3 bases and at J to 7 bases, leaving 7 bases not matched to a gene. CDR3 size: 16 residues. The CDR3 DNA reads TGCGCCAGCAGTGACCTGAACGGACTAGCGGGGAATGAGCAGTTCTTC. Its translation: CASSDLNGLAGNEQFF.

The CDR3 here is CASSVEPTGSGNTIYF. CDR3 nucleotides: TGTGCCAGCAGCGTAGAACCCACAGGGTCAGGAAACACCATATATTTT. The chain uses TRBV9 and TRBJ1-3; D possibly corresponds to TRBD1 (6 bases). The CDR3 is made up of 16 amino acids. Trimming took off 0 bases at V and 4 bases at J, with 14 bases between the two ends. CDR1 and CDR2 (germline): SGDLS, YYNGEE.

This clone was seen once. V is TRBV11-2 and J is TRBJ2-7; the match to TRBD1 covers 8 bases. CDR3 length: 16 amino acids. V lost 0 bases and J lost 5; bases outside the gene matches: 9. CDR1 SGHAT and CDR2 FQNNGV come from the germline V gene. Here the CDR3 reads CASSLDPSRQGNEQYF. The CDR3 bases are TGTGCCAGCAGCTTAGATCCTTCGCGACAGGGGAACGAGCAGTACTTC.

J is TRBJ1-5 and V is TRBV24-1; unclear D gene. CDR1 KGHDR and CDR2 SFDVKD come from the germline V gene. The CDR3 contains 16 residues. The V end was cut by 3 bases, the J end by 0 bases, with 11 bases between. CDR3 DNA sequence: TGTGCCACCAGTGATCCGCCAGCTAATAGCAATCAGCCCCAGCATTTT. Residues: CATSDPPANSNQPQHF.

The chain employs TRBV5-4 and TRBJ1-1; weak D call: TRBD1 (5 bases). V gave up 2 bases and J gave up 7 bases, with 9 bases separating them. CDR3 length: 12 residues. Germline CDR1 SGHNT, CDR2 YYREEE (reference sequence). CDR3 nucleotide sequence: TGTGCCAGCAGCTTAGGGACCGATGAAGCTTTCTTT. Translation: CASSLGTDEAFF.

The V and J genes are TRBV27 and TRBJ1-2, with D perhaps TRBD1 (6 bases). V lost 8 bases and J 6 bases, leaving 16 bases between the germline ends. Per the germline V gene, CDR1 is MNHEY and CDR2 is SMNVEV (reference sequence). The CDR3 is 13 amino acids. As DNA, the CDR3 is TGTGCCAGCCGTCCCGGGGGGGCGCATGGCTACACCTTC. Encoded protein: CASRPGGAHGYTF.

The V gene is TRBV19, the J gene TRBJ2-1, with TRBD1 identical over 7 bases. V was pared by 5 bases and J by 1 base, with 5 bases of the junction left unmatched. Germline lookup yields CDR1 LNHDA and CDR2 SQIVND (reference sequence). This CDR3 is 15 amino acids long. In DNA, the CDR3 is TGTGCCAGTAGTCCGACAGGGTATTCCTACAATGAGCAGTTCTTC. It translates to CASSPTGYSYNEQFF. Together with reference TRBV19 and TRBJ2-1, the CDR3 gives the full variable domain: DGGITQSPKYLFRKEGQNVTLSCEQNLNHDAMYWYRQDPGQGLRLIYYSQIVNDFQKGDIAEGYSVSREKKESFPLTVTSAQKNPTAFYLCASSPTGYSYNEQFFGPGTRLTVL.

V usage is TRBV13 and J usage is TRBJ1-2, with 8 bases fitting TRBD1. Trimming at V came to 5 bases and at J to 2 bases, leaving 4 bases not matched to a gene. This CDR3 contains 14 residues. Germline V gene lookup returns CDR1 PRHDT and CDR2 FYEKMQ (reference sequence). Here the CDR3 reads CASSPNRGNYGYTF. CDR3 nucleotide sequence: TGTGCCAGCAGCCCAAACAGGGGGAACTATGGCTACACCTTC.

The DNA for the CDR3 is TGTGCCAGCAGGGCTGACAGGGGAAGCAATCAGCCCCAGCATTTT. Translated: CASRADRGSNQPQHF. V is TRBV2 and J is TRBJ1-5; 8 bases are shared with TRBD1. Germline CDR1 and CDR2: SNHLY and FYNNEI. This CDR3 comprises 15 residues. The V and J ends lost 6 bases and 1 base, in that order; junction bases with no gene match: 5.

The chain combines TRBV28 with TRBJ1-2; the D is unclear. The germline gives CDR1 MDHEN, CDR2 SYDVKM. This CDR3 has 12 amino acids. Trimming left V 6 bases short and J 4 bases short, with 9 bases between. The CDR3 sequence: CASSWETYGYTF. CDR3 DNA: TGTGCCAGCAGCTGGGAAACCTATGGCTACACCTTC.

This sequence joins TRBV3-1 (or the pseudogene TRBV3-2) and TRBJ2-3, with a tentative D call TRBD2 (5 bases). V lost 2 bases and J lost 6, with 9 bases in between. The germline V gene encodes CDR1 LGHDT and CDR2 YNNKEL (reference sequence). The CDR3 runs to 13 residues. In DNA form, the CDR3 reads TGTGCCAGCAGCCAACTAGCTTCGGATACGCAGTATTTT. Protein sequence: CASSQLASDTQYF.

J is TRBJ1-3 and V is TRBV10-3, with a tentative D call TRBD1 (6 bases). Trimming took 4 bases from V and 0 from J, leaving 16 bases between them. This CDR3 is built from 17 residues. Germline CDR1 ENHRY, CDR2 SYGVKD. CDR3 coding DNA: TGTGCCATCAGTGCTTGGACAGAAAACCTCTCTGGAAACACCATATATTTT. Protein: CAISAWTENLSGNTIYF.

The rearrangement uses TRBV28 and TRBJ1-1, with D possibly being TRBD1 (5 bases). The CDR3 spans 14 residues. Trimming took 7 bases from V and 2 from J, leaving 14 bases between them. The germline CDR1 and CDR2 sequences are MDHEN and SYDVKM. The CDR3 protein is CASMQTDLNTEAFF. CDR3 coding DNA: TGTGCCAGCATGCAGACAGACCTCAACACTGAAGCTTTCTTT.

The chain is built from TRBV28 and TRBJ1-4; D gene uncertain. Germline CDR1 is MDHEN and CDR2 is SYDVKM. Trimming removed 5 bases at V and 8 bases at J, with 15 bases between. This CDR3 spans 14 amino acids. In DNA form, the CDR3 reads TGTGCCAGCAGTATAGAGGGCCATAGAGAAAAACTGTTTTTT. It codes for CASSIEGHREKLFF.

CDR3 nucleotides: TGTGCCAGCAAACGGAGGCAGGATAGCAATCAGCCCCAGCATTTT. Translation: CASKRRQDSNQPQHF. The chain couples TRBV2 to TRBJ1-5; the D is unclear. V lost 7 bases and J lost 0, with 13 bases in between. The CDR3 has 15 residues. From germline, CDR1 is SNHLY and CDR2 FYNNEI.

The J gene is TRBJ2-5, the V gene TRBV3-1 (or the pseudogene TRBV3-2); D may match TRBD1 or TRBD2 (5 bases each). Trimming stripped 0 bases from V and 5 bases from J, with 22 bases between. CDR3 length equals 18 residues. Germline V gene sequence: CDR1 LGHDT, CDR2 YNNKEL (reference sequence). CDR3 DNA: TGTGCCAGCAGCCAAGATAAAGGATCTTCCCTCTGGGGGGAGACCCAGTACTTC. Amino acids: CASSQDKGSSLWGETQYF.